This T cell receptor (beta chain) was observed in a study of Ad26.COV2.S vaccination and SARS-CoV-2 variants. Study summary: Enrolled in COV1001, the donor was in the Ad26.COV2.S trial arm, which received the vaccine.

As for treatment: roughly 20 received Ad26.COV2.S at low or high dose, single or two shots; a few received placebo; per-sample allocation not given. Material that was analyzed had been drawn on day 63 after the first vaccine or placebo injection. Built on an Ad26 vector, the vaccine expressed Wuhan-strain SARS-CoV-2 spike. On this clone itself: As yet, its antigen is unknown.

The study's findings and limits: Vaccine and placebo recipients had similar non-spike TCR breadth.

The V segment lost 3 bases and the J segment 4 bases; nucleotides outside the gene matches: 6. CDR3 length: 15 residues. Germline loops: CDR1 SGHAT, CDR2 FQNNGV. Measured with immunoSEQ multiplex PCR; TCRdb has only the in-frame clones, and not every one. Of around 400,000 clones listed, approximately 90% are singletons. This clonotype originated in a person aged 18-60 years who received the Ad26.COV2.S COVID-19 vaccine or a placebo. Sequenced material: peripheral blood, taken in a trial of Ad26.COV2.S vaccine versus placebo. The V and J genes are TRBV11-2 and TRBJ2-3; 8 positions agree with TRBD2. The DNA of the CDR3 is TGTGCCAGCAGCTTGCGGGGGGTCGCTGCAGATACGCAGTATTTT. Residues: CASSLRGVAADTQYF.